Presented here are 23 T cell receptor beta chains from one specimen sequenced in a study of blood T cell repertoires in COVID-19. Repertoires were generated with immunoSEQ multiplex PCR, while TCRdb's copy carries only in-frame clones and drops some. This sample has under 100,000 clones, with about four fifths found just once. Input material: peripheral blood. These receptors were taken from a woman in her sixties or seventies with acute or convalescent COVID-19.

The chain recombines TRBV2 with TRBJ2-2; D may be TRBD2 (6 bases). Germline V CDR1 and CDR2: SNHLY, FYNNEI. CDR3 length: 15 residues. Trimming removed 5 bases from V and 0 bases from J, with 10 bases in between. The DNA for the CDR3 is TGTGCCAGCAGTCCGGGGGAAGCGAACACCGGGGAGCTGTTTTTT. It codes for CASSPGEANTGELFF.

The chain employs TRBV4-2 and TRBJ2-5, with TRBD2 matching over 7 bases. The CDR3 runs 15 residues. V lost 2 bases and J lost 5; bases outside the gene matches: 8. Germline lookup yields CDR1 LGHNA and CDR2 YNFKEQ. The CDR3 region is CASSQFGLGGETQYF. DNA for the CDR3: TGTGCCAGCAGCCAATTCGGACTAGGCGGGGAGACCCAGTACTTC.

The chain links TRBV18 to TRBJ1-2, with no clear D. Trimming took off 2 bases at V and 4 bases at J, with 17 bases between the two ends. The CDR3 loop spans 16 amino acids. The germline gives CDR1 KGHSH, CDR2 LQKENI. CDR3 residues: CASSPFLTPEGYGYTF. For the CDR3, the DNA is TGTGCCAGCTCACCATTTTTGACACCCGAAGGCTATGGCTACACCTTC.

This rearrangement joins TRBV27 to TRBJ2-2; the D gene is possibly TRBD1 (6 bases). The CDR3 length is 13 residues. Trimming removed 8 bases at V and 0 bases at J, with 7 bases between. Per germline, CDR1 MNHEY and CDR2 SMNVEV (reference sequence). CDR3 coding DNA: TGTGCCAGCCGGGACACGAACACCGGGGAGCTGTTTTTT. Its translation is CASRDTNTGELFF.

This chain connects TRBV9 to TRBJ1-4; the D gene is possibly TRBD1 (5 bases). Trimming took off 3 bases at V and 8 bases at J, with 11 bases between the two ends. The germline V gene has CDR1 SGDLS and CDR2 YYNGEE. This CDR3 contains 13 residues. In nucleotides, the CDR3 is TGTGCCAGCAGCGCCCGACAGAGCGAAAAACTGTTTTTT. Translated, it gives CASSARQSEKLFF.

The chain carries TRBV19 and TRBJ1-4, with 8 bases lining up with TRBD1. V trimming: 5 bases; J trimming: 6 bases; junction bases outside the gene matches: 5. The CDR3 contains 14 residues. CDR1 is LNHDA and CDR2 is SQIVND in the germline V gene (reference sequence). The CDR3 sequence: CASSPDREHEKLFF. DNA of the CDR3: TGTGCCAGTAGTCCGGACAGGGAACATGAAAAACTGTTTTTT.

J is TRBJ1-2 and V is TRBV19; no clear D. The germline CDR1 and CDR2 sequences are LNHDA and SQIVND (reference sequence). Trimming took 3 bases from V and 2 from J, leaving 7 bases between them. CDR3 size: 13 residues. CDR3 in DNA: TGTGCCAGTAGTATCTCAGGAAACTATGGCTACACCTTC. It translates to CASSISGNYGYTF.

Details on this clone: The junction and the germline gene differ at one end; a read error may be behind it. Here the CDR3 reads CASSLGGGNPDEQFF. DNA of the CDR3: TGTGCTAGCAGCTTGGGCGGGGGGAATCCCGATGAGCAGTTCTTC. This chain joins TRBV7-7 and TRBJ2-1; 8 positions agree with TRBD2. Looked up from germline, CDR1 is SSHAT and CDR2 is FNYEAQ (reference sequence). This CDR3 has 15 amino acids.

V and J are TRBV19 and TRBJ1-2; maybe TRBD1 (6 bases). The CDR3 covers 14 residues. V lost 7 bases and J lost 0, with 12 bases in between. The germline CDR1 and CDR2 sequences are LNHDA and SQIVND (reference sequence). The CDR3 DNA is TGTGCCAGTACTCTGGACAGATCTAACTATGGCTACACCTTC. Protein product: CASTLDRSNYGYTF.

This clone was seen a handful of times. The chain carries TRBV12-3 or TRBV12-4 and TRBJ1-5; tentative D call: TRBD1 (5 bases). The CDR3 extends over 13 amino acids. The V end lost 7 bases, the J end lost 7 bases, and 14 bases lay between the germline ends. The DNA for the CDR3 is TGTGCCAGCAAGGACACGGACGCCCAGCCCCAGCATTTT. It codes for CASKDTDAQPQHF.

This chain uses TRBV18 with TRBJ1-2; D remains ambiguous. Germline CDR1 and CDR2: KGHSH and LQKENI. Trimming shortened V by 6 bases and J by 0 bases, and 23 bases separated the two germline ends. CDR3 length: 18 amino acids. In DNA form, the CDR3 reads TGTGCCAGCTCCTTGGCAGGCCGAGATTACAAATCTAACTATGGCTACACCTTC. It yields the protein CASSLAGRDYKSNYGYTF.

The CDR3 loop is CASLRENNEQFF. The CDR3 bases are TGTGCCAGCCTAAGAGAAAACAATGAGCAGTTCTTC. The rearrangement links TRBV2 to TRBJ2-1; no reliable D call. This CDR3 is built from 12 residues. V was shortened by 8 bases and J by 5 bases, with 10 bases between the two germline ends. Germline values: CDR1 SNHLY, CDR2 FYNNEI.

The chain is built from TRBV28 and TRBJ1-1; the match to TRBD1 covers 8 bases. CDR3 length equals 18 residues. Germline lookup yields CDR1 MDHEN and CDR2 SYDVKM. The J segment lost 6 bases and the V segment lost 2 bases, leaving 17 bases of the junction unmatched. This CDR3 reads CASSLARQGAGFIAEAFF. In DNA form, the CDR3 reads TGTGCCAGCAGTTTAGCGAGGCAGGGGGCGGGTTTTATCGCTGAAGCTTTCTTT.

The chain joins TRBV2 to TRBJ1-2, with D unclear. The CDR3 sequence is 13 residues long. V lost 2 bases and J 4 bases, leaving 8 bases between the germline ends. Germline CDR1 reads SNHLY; CDR2 reads FYNNEI. CDR3 in amino acids: CASSEMGGYGYTF. CDR3 in DNA: TGTGCCAGCAGTGAAATGGGAGGCTATGGCTACACCTTC.

The CDR3, as DNA: TGTGCCAGCTCGAGGACAGGGTCCCGGAATTCACCCCTCCACTTT. Protein product: CASSRTGSRNSPLHF. The V and J genes are TRBV6-4 and TRBJ1-6; 8 nucleotides align to TRBD1. Germline trimming cut 8 bases from V and 7 bases from J; bases unmatched to any gene: 10. Germline V lookup: CDR1 MRHNA, CDR2 SNTAGT. The CDR3 length is 15 residues.

This chain joins TRBV7-9 and TRBJ2-7; 9 nucleotides agree with TRBD1. Germline CDR1 is SEHNR and CDR2 is FQNEAQ (reference sequence). This CDR3 contains 15 residues. V lost 5 bases and J lost 1; bases outside the gene matches: 6. The CDR3 DNA reads as TGTGCCAGCAGCATGACAGGGGGTAGGTCCTACGAGCAGTACTTC. Encoded protein: CASSMTGGRSYEQYF.

The CDR3 loop is CASSAPETGDTEAFF. The DNA for the CDR3 is TGCGCCAGCAGCGCCCCCGAGACAGGGGACACTGAAGCTTTCTTT. The chain links TRBV5-1 to TRBJ1-1; 8 bases match TRBD1. The CDR3 has 15 amino acids. The germline CDR1 and CDR2 sequences are SGHRS and YFSETQ. With 4 bases clipped from V and 3 bases from J, the junction kept 8 bases outside the gene matches.

The CDR3 coding sequence is TGTGCCAGCAGCGGCCTGGGGACACAAGGCAACGGGGAGCTGTTTTTT. As protein: CASSGLGTQGNGELFF. This chain uses TRBV11-2 with TRBJ2-2; D might be TRBD1 (6 bases). V lost 5 bases and J 7 bases, leaving 20 bases between the germline ends. CDR1 is SGHAT, CDR2 FQNNGV, per germline. The CDR3 contains 16 residues.

This chain joins TRBV2 and TRBJ1-1; 9 bases agree with TRBD1. Germline V gene sequence: CDR1 SNHLY, CDR2 FYNNEI. CDR3 length equals 13 residues. The V and J ends lost 8 bases and 6 bases, in that order; junction bases with no gene match: 7. CDR3 loop: CASDRDRVAEAFF. In DNA, the CDR3 is TGTGCCAGCGATAGGGACAGGGTCGCTGAAGCTTTCTTT.

This chain connects TRBV5-1 to TRBJ1-4; weak D call: TRBD1 (6 bases). From germline, CDR1 is SGHRS and CDR2 YFSETQ. Trimming took off 4 bases at V and 4 bases at J, with 8 bases between the two ends. CDR3 size: 13 residues. CDR3 coding DNA: TGCGCCAGCAGCCCGGACAGTAATGAAAAACTGTTTTTT. Translated: CASSPDSNEKLFF.

The V and J genes are TRBV15 and TRBJ1-5; D remains ambiguous. The V gene's germline CDR1 is LNHNV and CDR2 YYDKDF (reference sequence). Trimming cost V 6 bases and J 0 bases, with 12 bases left between them. The CDR3 totals 15 residues. CDR3 sequence reads: CATRDGSSSNQPQHF. CDR3 DNA: TGTGCCACCAGGGATGGGTCTAGTAGCAATCAGCCCCAGCATTTT.

The chain has TRBV30 and TRBJ2-2; 9 nucleotides match TRBD2. The CDR3 runs to 15 residues. The germline V gene encodes CDR1 GTSNPN and CDR2 SVGIG (reference sequence). The trim removed 0 bases at V and 6 bases at J, leaving 5 bases unmatched. As DNA, the CDR3 is TGTGCCTGGAGTGTATCGCGGGGGGGCCCCGGGGAGCTGTTTTTT. Translated, it gives CAWSVSRGGPGELFF. Full variable domain (remainder filled in from reference TRBV30 and TRBJ2-2): SQTIHQWPATLVQPVGSPLSLECTVEGTSNPNLYWYRQAAGRGLQLLFYSVGIGQISSEVPQNLSASRPQDRQFILSSKKLLLSDSGFYLCAWSVSRGGPGELFFGEGSRLTVL.

J is TRBJ2-7 and V is TRBV6-5; no clear D. The CDR3 spans 15 residues. Trimming cost V 10 bases and J 2 bases, with 21 bases left between them. The germline CDR1 and CDR2 sequences are MNHEY and SVGAGI. CDR3 region: CATKTDPGGPYEQYF. As DNA, the CDR3 is TGTGCCACAAAAACCGACCCCGGCGGCCCCTACGAGCAGTACTTC.